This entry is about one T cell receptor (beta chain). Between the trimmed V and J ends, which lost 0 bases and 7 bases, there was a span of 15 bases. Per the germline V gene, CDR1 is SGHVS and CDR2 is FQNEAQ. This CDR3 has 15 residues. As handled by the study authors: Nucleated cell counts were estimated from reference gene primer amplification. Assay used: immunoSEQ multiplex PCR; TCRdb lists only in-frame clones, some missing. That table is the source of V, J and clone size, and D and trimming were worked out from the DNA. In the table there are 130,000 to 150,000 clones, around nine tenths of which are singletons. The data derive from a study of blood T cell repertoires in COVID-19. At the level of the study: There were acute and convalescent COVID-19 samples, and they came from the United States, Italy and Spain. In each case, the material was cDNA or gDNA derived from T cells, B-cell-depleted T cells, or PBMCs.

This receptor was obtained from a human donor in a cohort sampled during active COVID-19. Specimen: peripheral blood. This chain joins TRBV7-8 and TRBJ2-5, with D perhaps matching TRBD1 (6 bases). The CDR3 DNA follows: TGTGCCAGCAGCTTAGCGGGGGCCATAGTTGGGACCCAGTACTTC. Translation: CASSLAGAIVGTQYF. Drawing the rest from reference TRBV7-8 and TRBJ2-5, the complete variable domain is GAGVSQSPRYKVAKRGQDVALRCDPISGHVSLFWYQQALGQGPEFLTYFQNEAQLDKSGLPSDRFFAERPEGSVSTLKIQRTQQEDSAVYLCASSLAGAIVGTQYFGPGTRLLVL.